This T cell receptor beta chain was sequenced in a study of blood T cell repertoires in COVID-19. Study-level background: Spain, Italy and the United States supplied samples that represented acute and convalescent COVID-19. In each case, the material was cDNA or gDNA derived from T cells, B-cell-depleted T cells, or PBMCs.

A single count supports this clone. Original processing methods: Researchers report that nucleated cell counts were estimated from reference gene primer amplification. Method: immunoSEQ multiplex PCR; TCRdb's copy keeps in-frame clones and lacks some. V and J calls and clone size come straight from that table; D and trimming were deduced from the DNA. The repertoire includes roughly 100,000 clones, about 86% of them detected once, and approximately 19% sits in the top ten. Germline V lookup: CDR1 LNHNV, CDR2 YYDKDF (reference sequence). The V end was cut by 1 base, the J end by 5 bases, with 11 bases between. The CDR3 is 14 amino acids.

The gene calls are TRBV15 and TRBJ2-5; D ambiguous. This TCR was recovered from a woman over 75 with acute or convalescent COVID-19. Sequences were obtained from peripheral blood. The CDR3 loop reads CATSRVSSRETQYF. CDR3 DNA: TGTGCCACCAGCAGAGTTTCCAGCAGGGAGACCCAGTACTTC.